The rows below give T cell receptor beta chains drawn from one sample of a study of post-analysis software for immune sequencing data. MiXCR, run by TCRdb on the PCR reads, gives a single entry per CDR3 protein. Of a few hundred thousand distinct CDR3 sequences in the sample, more than 30% are singletons; the top ten hold less than 10%. The specimen was blood. These receptors came from a girl aged 2 to 9 with multiple sclerosis. The CDR3 runs from the conserved cysteine through the conserved F or W. D genes are given only for firm matches. Clone size is given for some rows only: seen once, a few or many times, or a class if the clone is expanded.

CDR3nt: TGTGCCAGCAGCTTCGGGCGGGAGGGAAACAATGAGCAGTTCTTC
CDR3aa: CASSFGREGNNEQFF
j_gene: TRBJ2-1
v_gene: TRBV7-6
d_gene: TRBD2
abundance: few

CDR3nt: TGCAGCGGACGGAGGGGCGGGAGTACCGATGAGCAGTTCTTC
CDR3aa: CSGRRGGSTDEQFF
j_gene: TRBJ2-1
v_gene: TRBV20-1
d_gene: TRBD2
abundance: few

CDR3nt: TGTGCCACCAGCTACCGAGGGGGCTATGGCTACACCTTC
CDR3aa: CATSYRGGYGYTF
j_gene: TRBJ1-2
v_gene: TRBV15
d_gene: NA
abundance: few

CDR3nt: TGTGCCAGCAGTCCCGGACTAGCGGGAGTGGTAAATGAGCAGTTCTTC
CDR3aa: CASSPGLAGVVNEQFF
j_gene: TRBJ2-1
v_gene: TRBV12-3/TRBV12-4
d_gene: TRBD2
abundance: once

CDR3nt: TGTGCCAGCAGTAAAGCGGGAGATGGGAGAACCGGGGAGCTGTTTTTT
CDR3aa: CASSKAGDGRTGELFF
j_gene: TRBJ2-2
v_gene: TRBV28
d_gene: TRBD2
abundance: NA

CDR3nt: TGTGCCAGCAGCTTAGCGCACGAGACAGTAACTAATACGCAGTATTTT
CDR3aa: CASSLAHETVTNTQYF
j_gene: TRBJ2-3
v_gene: TRBV7-8
d_gene: NA
abundance: few

CDR3nt: TGTGCCAGCAGTCCAGGACAGGGCGGACGCGAGCAGTACTTC
CDR3aa: CASSPGQGGREQYF
j_gene: TRBJ2-7
v_gene: TRBV28
d_gene: TRBD1
abundance: few

CDR3nt: TGTGCCAGCGGATCCGGGGGGGCCTTTAGGAATGAGCAGTTCTTC
CDR3aa: CASGSGGAFRNEQFF
j_gene: TRBJ2-1
v_gene: TRBV7-3
d_gene: TRBD2
abundance: few

CDR3nt: TGCGCCAGCAGCTTGGGGGGCGCCGAGACCCAGTACTTC
CDR3aa: CASSLGGAETQYF
j_gene: TRBJ2-5
v_gene: TRBV5-1
d_gene: NA
abundance: few

CDR3nt: TGTGCCATCCAGGCAGGGACTAGCGGGAAGGTAGATACGCAGTATTTT
CDR3aa: CAIQAGTSGKVDTQYF
j_gene: TRBJ2-3
v_gene: TRBV10-3
d_gene: TRBD2
abundance: few

CDR3nt: TGTGTCACCAGCAGAAGTCCCAATGAAGCTTTCTTT
CDR3aa: CVTSRSPNEAFF
j_gene: TRBJ1-1
v_gene: TRBV15
d_gene: NA
abundance: NA

CDR3nt: TGTGCCAGCAGTTTAAGAGGGGGAGGAGAGACCCAGTACTTC
CDR3aa: CASSLRGGGETQYF
j_gene: TRBJ2-5
v_gene: TRBV12-3/TRBV12-4
d_gene: NA
abundance: NA

CDR3nt: TGTGCCAGCAGCCCCCTAGGCGGGGGATACGAGCAGTACTTC
CDR3aa: CASSPLGGGYEQYF
j_gene: TRBJ2-7
v_gene: TRBV7-2
d_gene: TRBD2
abundance: NA

CDR3nt: TGTGCCAGCAGCCAAGTAATGGAAGAGACCCAGTACTTC
CDR3aa: CASSQVMEETQYF
j_gene: TRBJ2-5
v_gene: TRBV3-1
d_gene: NA
abundance: NA

CDR3nt: TGCGCCAGCAGCCCTGGGACAGCACTGTACCAAGAGACCCAGTACTTC
CDR3aa: CASSPGTALYQETQYF
j_gene: TRBJ2-5
v_gene: TRBV5-1
d_gene: TRBD1
abundance: NA

CDR3nt: TGTGCCAGCAGCTTAGGGGGGGGCGTGAATGAAAAACTGTTTTTT
CDR3aa: CASSLGGGVNEKLFF
j_gene: TRBJ1-4
v_gene: TRBV7-2
d_gene: NA
abundance: few

CDR3nt: TGTGCCAGCTCCTACGAGGCAGGAGATCAGCCCCAGCATTTT
CDR3aa: CASSYEAGDQPQHF
j_gene: TRBJ1-5
v_gene: TRBV18
d_gene: NA
abundance: NA

CDR3nt: TGTGCCAGCAGTTTACATGCGAACTCCTACGAGCAGTACTTC
CDR3aa: CASSLHANSYEQYF
j_gene: TRBJ2-7
v_gene: TRBV12-3/TRBV12-4
d_gene: NA
abundance: NA

CDR3nt: TGCGCCAGCAGCTCCTCGGGACACATAACGGATGGCTACACCTTC
CDR3aa: CASSSSGHITDGYTF
j_gene: TRBJ1-2
v_gene: TRBV5-1
d_gene: NA
abundance: few

CDR3nt: TGTGCCAGCAGCTTGACCCCCGGGACACGCACAGATACGCAGTATTTT
CDR3aa: CASSLTPGTRTDTQYF
j_gene: TRBJ2-3
v_gene: TRBV7-6
d_gene: NA
abundance: NA

CDR3nt: TGTGCCAGCAGCTTATCATCCGGGCGTACCACTGAAGCTTTCTTT
CDR3aa: CASSLSSGRTTEAFF
j_gene: TRBJ1-1
v_gene: TRBV7-3
d_gene: NA
abundance: NA

CDR3nt: TGTGCCAGCAGTTACTCTCGGATGCCGGGACAGTCCACAGAGACCCAGTACTTC
CDR3aa: CASSYSRMPGQSTETQYF
j_gene: TRBJ2-5
v_gene: TRBV6-5
d_gene: TRBD1
abundance: few

CDR3nt: TGTGCCAGCAGGGCCGGGACAGGGGTCGAAAAACTGTTTTTT
CDR3aa: CASRAGTGVEKLFF
j_gene: TRBJ1-4
v_gene: TRBV12-3/TRBV12-4
d_gene: TRBD1
abundance: NA

CDR3nt: TGTGCCAGCAGCCTCCTTTGGCGGGAGGACTCAGATACGCAGTATTTT
CDR3aa: CASSLLWREDSDTQYF
j_gene: TRBJ2-3
v_gene: TRBV7-3
d_gene: TRBD2
abundance: NA

CDR3nt: TGTGCCAGCAGGGGACAGCGATCAACTAATGAAAAACTGTTTTTT
CDR3aa: CASRGQRSTNEKLFF
j_gene: TRBJ1-4
v_gene: TRBV6-1
d_gene: TRBD1
abundance: NA

CDR3nt: TGTGCCAGCAGTTACCTTCCCCCCATTCCCTGGGACTCCCCCCCGGGCTCCTACAATGAGCAGTTCTTC
CDR3aa: CASSYLPPIPWDSPPGSYNEQFF
j_gene: TRBJ2-1
v_gene: TRBV12-3/TRBV12-4
d_gene: NA
abundance: few

CDR3nt: TGTGCCAGCAGTTTACGCGGCAGGGGGTCGGAGACCCAGTACTTC
CDR3aa: CASSLRGRGSETQYF
j_gene: TRBJ2-5
v_gene: TRBV28
d_gene: TRBD1
abundance: NA

CDR3nt: TGCGCCAGCAGCCCGGGACAGGGGATTTATAGCAATCAGCCCCAGCATTTT
CDR3aa: CASSPGQGIYSNQPQHF
j_gene: TRBJ1-5
v_gene: TRBV5-1
d_gene: TRBD1
abundance: NA

CDR3nt: TGTGCCACCAGGGGACAGGGGGCTTCACCCCTCCACTTT
CDR3aa: CATRGQGASPLHF
j_gene: TRBJ1-6
v_gene: TRBV6-6
d_gene: TRBD1
abundance: NA

CDR3nt: TGCGCCAGCAGCCGGAGTCCCGGGACTAGCGGGAGGGCTATCGGCGCAGATACGCAGTATTTT
CDR3aa: CASSRSPGTSGRAIGADTQYF
j_gene: TRBJ2-3
v_gene: TRBV4-3
d_gene: TRBD2
abundance: few

CDR3nt: TGTGCCAGCAGTTTAGTTCAAGGGACAGGGAAGATTGCCTCTGGGGCCAACGTCCTGACTTTC
CDR3aa: CASSLVQGTGKIASGANVLTF
j_gene: TRBJ2-6
v_gene: TRBV12-3/TRBV12-4
d_gene: TRBD1
abundance: NA

CDR3nt: TGTGCCAGCAGTTTAGCGGTTGCTAGCGGGAGACGTTATATTTTGGGTGAGCAGTTCTTC
CDR3aa: CASSLAVASGRRYILGEQFF
j_gene: TRBJ2-1
v_gene: TRBV12-3/TRBV12-4
d_gene: TRBD2
abundance: NA

CDR3nt: TGCGCCAGCAGCCAAGATCCCGGGAGCTCCTACGGGCAGTACTTC
CDR3aa: CASSQDPGSSYGQYF
j_gene: TRBJ2-7
v_gene: TRBV4-1
d_gene: NA
abundance: NA

CDR3nt: TGTGCCAGCAGTTCCTGGACAGGGGGCAAAAACATTCAGTACTTC
CDR3aa: CASSSWTGGKNIQYF
j_gene: TRBJ2-4
v_gene: TRBV28
d_gene: TRBD1
abundance: NA

CDR3nt: TGCGCCAGCAGCGCGGACCGCGATCAGCCCCAGCATTTT
CDR3aa: CASSADRDQPQHF
j_gene: TRBJ1-5
v_gene: TRBV5-1
d_gene: NA
abundance: NA

CDR3nt: TGTGCCAGCAGTTTCCGGTTAGCGGGAGCCAATGAGCAGTTCTTC
CDR3aa: CASSFRLAGANEQFF
j_gene: TRBJ2-1
v_gene: TRBV12-3/TRBV12-4
d_gene: TRBD2
abundance: many

CDR3nt: TGCGCCAGCAGCTTGGGACAGGGAGCGGACGACTATGGCTACACCTTC
CDR3aa: CASSLGQGADDYGYTF
j_gene: TRBJ1-2
v_gene: TRBV5-1
d_gene: TRBD1
abundance: NA

CDR3nt: TGCGCCAGCAGATTTAGTGTCGCACTAGCGGGCTACGAGCAGTACTTC
CDR3aa: CASRFSVALAGYEQYF
j_gene: TRBJ2-7
v_gene: TRBV5-1
d_gene: TRBD2
abundance: NA

CDR3nt: TGCGCCAGCAGCCAAGATAAGCTTCGGAGAAACGAGCAGTACTTC
CDR3aa: CASSQDKLRRNEQYF
j_gene: TRBJ2-7
v_gene: TRBV4-1
d_gene: NA
abundance: few